Listed below are T cell receptor beta chains from one sample, sequenced in a study of cytomegalovirus exposure and HLA in healthy donors. Clones were sequenced by immunoSEQ multiplex PCR, and TCRdb holds only the in-frame ones, with some missing. In the table there are 150,000 to 200,000 clones, approximately 71% of which are singletons. The specimen sequenced was PBMCs. These receptors all come from a young woman in good health and CMV-seropositive. CDR3s include the opening cysteine and the closing phenylalanine or tryptophan. D genes are given only for firm matches. Clone size is shown for a subset of rows, as once, few, many or a class of expanded clone.

d_call clone_size j_call v_call cdr3_aa cdr3_nt
TRBD2 few TRBJ2-3 TRBV28 CASSLGLLAGRRSSTDTQYF TGTGCCAGCAGTTTAGGATTACTAGCGGGGAGGAGGTCTAGCACAGATACGCAGTATTTT
TRBD1 NA TRBJ1-2 TRBV28 CASSSQGITMGYTF TGTGCCAGCAGTTCACAGGGGATAACTATGGGCTACACCTTC
NA once TRBJ2-7 TRBV4-1 CASSSTEGVAYEQYF TGCGCCAGCAGCTCAACAGAGGGCGTAGCCTACGAGCAGTACTTC
TRBD2 NA TRBJ2-7 TRBV7-3 CASSLLAGRRYEQYF TGTGCCAGCAGTCTACTAGCGGGGCGCCGCTACGAGCAGTACTTC
TRBD1 few TRBJ1-1 TRBV5-6 CASSRRDRGTEAFF TGTGCCAGCAGCCGGAGGGACAGGGGGACTGAAGCTTTCTTT
TRBD1 NA TRBJ1-4 TRBV2 CARRTGGNEKLFF TGTGCCAGGAGGACAGGGGGTAATGAAAAACTGTTTTTT
NA NA TRBJ2-7 TRBV18 CASSYDSSYYEQYF TGTGCCAGCTCCTATGACTCTAGTTACTACGAGCAGTACTTC
TRBD1 NA TRBJ1-4 TRBV19 CASSPRTGGNEKLFF TGTGCCAGTAGTCCTCGGACAGGGGGCAATGAAAAACTGTTTTTT
NA NA TRBJ2-3 TRBV30 CAWSKLFTDTQYF TGTGCCTGGAGTAAGCTGTTCACAGATACGCAGTATTTT
NA NA TRBJ1-4 TRBV7-9 CASSHTGSAGEKLFF TGTGCCAGCAGCCATACGGGTTCAGCTGGTGAAAAACTGTTTTTT
TRBD1 NA TRBJ1-2 TRBV5-6 CASRDLGGRQYGYTF TGTGCCAGCAGAGATTTAGGGGGCCGACAATATGGCTACACCTTC
TRBD2 NA TRBJ2-3 TRBV5-1 CASSFGASGGTDTQYF TGCGCCAGCAGCTTTGGCGCTAGCGGGGGCACAGATACGCAGTATTTT
NA few TRBJ1-3 TRBV6-5 CASRRQTHSGNTIYF TGTGCCAGCAGGCGACAGACCCACTCTGGAAACACCATATATTTT
NA NA TRBJ2-7 TRBV15 CATSTDRGEFYEQYF TGTGCCACCAGCACGGACAGAGGGGAATTTTACGAGCAGTACTTC
NA NA TRBJ1-5 TRBV23-1 CASSPPQGSPQHF TGCGCCAGCAGTCCGCCACAGGGTTCGCCCCAGCATTTT
TRBD1 NA TRBJ1-2 TRBV27 CASSFGQGRGYTF TGTGCCAGCAGTTTCGGACAGGGAAGAGGCTACACCTTC
NA NA TRBJ2-1 TRBV28 CASKYVDRNEQFF TGTGCCAGCAAGTATGTAGACAGGAATGAGCAGTTCTTC
NA NA TRBJ2-7 TRBV19 CASSGGSYEQYF TGTGCCAGTAGTGGTGGGAGTTACGAGCAGTACTTC
TRBD2 NA TRBJ2-7 TRBV11-2 CASSLVLAGESRHEQYF TGTGCCAGCAGCTTGGTGTTAGCGGGAGAAAGTCGGCACGAGCAGTACTTC
TRBD2 NA TRBJ2-7 TRBV11-2 CASSPIEDWAGDEQYF TGTGCCAGCAGCCCAATCGAGGACTGGGCGGGAGACGAGCAGTACTTC
TRBD2 few TRBJ2-7 TRBV30 CAWNTVAGGSQGNEQYF TGTGCCTGGAATACGGTAGCGGGAGGCTCCCAGGGGAACGAGCAGTACTTC
NA NA TRBJ1-2 TRBV7-3 CASSPDPGRTYGYTF TGTGCCAGCAGTCCAGACCCAGGGAGGACATATGGCTACACCTTC
NA NA TRBJ2-7 TRBV2 CASSEWLLNYEQYF TGTGCCAGCAGTGAATGGTTGCTTAACTACGAGCAGTACTTC
TRBD2 NA TRBJ2-1 TRBV5-8 CASSLGWRERHNEQFF TGTGCCAGCAGCTTGGGTTGGCGGGAGCGCCACAATGAGCAGTTCTTC
NA NA TRBJ2-7 TRBV5-1 CASSLRTTTGQYF TGCGCCAGCAGCCTGCGGACTACAACGGGGCAGTACTTC
TRBD1 few TRBJ2-5 TRBV6-1 CASSGTGRETQYF TGTGCCAGCAGTGGGACAGGGCGGGAGACCCAGTACTTC
NA NA TRBJ2-6 TRBV5-1 CASSLQQGPSGANVLTF TGCGCCAGCAGCTTGCAACAGGGACCCTCTGGGGCCAACGTCCTGACTTTC
NA NA TRBJ1-1 TRBV5-1 CASRLGRDTEAFF TGCGCCAGCAGATTGGGGAGGGACACTGAAGCTTTCTTT
TRBD1 NA TRBJ1-2 TRBV5-1 CASSLAGTESYGYTF TGCGCCAGCAGCTTGGCCGGGACAGAGAGCTATGGCTACACCTTC
TRBD2 NA TRBJ2-4 TRBV7-2 CASSPPSLKRGDIQYF TGTGCCAGCAGTCCTCCCTCCCTGAAGCGGGGAGACATTCAGTACTTC
TRBD2 NA TRBJ2-7 TRBV28 CAMSSGGSSYEQYF TGTGCCATGTCGTCGGGAGGAAGCTCCTACGAGCAGTACTTC
NA once TRBJ2-7 TRBV10-1 CASSAGGKDEQYF TGCGCCAGCAGTGCAGGGGGGAAGGACGAGCAGTACTTC
TRBD1 NA TRBJ2-1 TRBV27 CASSFGQGGYNEQFF TGTGCCAGCAGTTTTGGACAGGGTGGGTACAATGAGCAGTTCTTC
NA once TRBJ2-1 TRBV6-1 CASSRIHGTDSEQFF TGTGCCAGCAGTAGAATACACGGGACGGACAGTGAGCAGTTCTTC
NA few TRBJ2-7 TRBV7-2 CASPVVTHSYEQYF TGTGCCAGCCCTGTTGTGACACATTCCTACGAGCAGTACTTC
TRBD1 few TRBJ1-3 TRBV2 CASSFHGTGADTIYF TGTGCCAGCAGTTTCCACGGGACAGGGGCGGACACCATATATTTT
NA NA TRBJ1-2 TRBV5-6 CASSTAAGVYGYTF TGTGCCAGCAGCACCGCGGCAGGGGTGTATGGCTACACCTTC
NA NA TRBJ2-7 TRBV27 CASSPNRFPYEQYF TGTGCCAGCAGCCCTAACAGGTTTCCCTACGAGCAGTACTTC
NA NA TRBJ1-2 TRBV6-5 CASSYGKANYGYTF TGTGCCAGCAGTTACGGCAAAGCTAACTATGGCTACACCTTC
TRBD1 NA TRBJ2-7 TRBV7-2 CASSQIGTGRYEQYF TGTGCCAGCAGCCAAATAGGGACAGGGAGGTACGAGCAGTACTTC
NA NA TRBJ2-7 TRBV27 CASKGDLTYEQYF TGTGCCAGCAAAGGAGATCTAACCTACGAGCAGTACTTC
NA NA TRBJ1-5 TRBV5-4 CASSFGTASNQPQHF TGTGCCAGCAGCTTTGGGACTGCGTCAAATCAGCCCCAGCATTTT
NA few TRBJ2-5 TRBV7-8 CASSLVAGGGYETQYF TGTGCCAGCAGCTTAGTAGCCGGGGGTGGCTATGAGACCCAGTACTTC
NA few TRBJ1-5 TRBV28 CASTPDWDVGGSKDQPQHF TGTGCCAGCACCCCCGATTGGGATGTGGGGGGAAGTAAGGATCAGCCCCAGCATTTT
NA NA TRBJ1-4 TRBV5-6 CASSLYSPATNEKLFF TGTGCCAGCAGCTTGTACAGCCCGGCTACTAATGAAAAACTGTTTTTT
NA once TRBJ2-3 TRBV6-4 CASRGGDTQYF TGTGCCAGCAGGGGGGGAGATACGCAGTATTTT
NA NA TRBJ1-5 TRBV18 CASSMERGSNQPQHF TGTGCCAGCTCAATGGAAAGGGGAAGCAATCAGCCCCAGCATTTT
TRBD1 few TRBJ1-2 TRBV30 CAWSGGDGYGYTF TGTGCCTGGTCAGGGGGCGACGGCTATGGCTACACCTTC
NA few TRBJ2-1 TRBV6-4 CASSEQGASGNEQFF TGTGCCAGCAGTGAACAGGGTGCCAGCGGCAATGAGCAGTTCTTC
NA NA TRBJ1-2 TRBV7-7 CASSPINRISTNYGYTF TGTGCTAGCAGCCCCATAAACAGGATAAGCACTAACTATGGCTACACCTTC
NA NA TRBJ2-5 TRBV6-1 CASSEWDLGGEETQYF TGTGCCAGCAGTGAATGGGACCTCGGAGGGGAAGAGACCCAGTACTTC
NA few TRBJ1-2 TRBV6-5 CASSRGSPLSYGYTF TGTGCCAGCAGCCGAGGGTCCCCCCTCTCCTATGGCTACACCTTC
NA NA TRBJ1-6 TRBV7-9 CASSFTGSPLHF TGTGCCAGCAGCTTTACAGGGTCACCCCTCCACTTT
NA NA TRBJ2-3 TRBV5-4 CASSSERDGTDTQYF TGTGCCAGCAGCTCAGAGAGGGATGGGACAGATACGCAGTATTTT
NA NA TRBJ2-7 TRBV20-1 CSASRTTQQYF TGCAGTGCTTCTAGGACTACCCAGCAGTACTTC
NA once TRBJ1-2 TRBV9 CASSGDIGYGYTF TGTGCCAGCAGCGGGGACATAGGTTATGGCTACACCTTC
TRBD2 NA TRBJ2-1 TRBV30 CAWSVPRLAGVPSEQFF TGTGCCTGGAGTGTACCCCGACTAGCGGGAGTACCGTCCGAGCAGTTCTTC
NA NA TRBJ2-2 TRBV19 CASSYGLSTNTGELFF TGTGCCAGTAGTTACGGTCTCTCCACGAACACCGGGGAGCTGTTTTTT
TRBD2 NA TRBJ2-3 TRBV27 CASSFEPPAGGITDTQYF TGTGCCAGCAGTTTCGAACCCCCGGCGGGAGGGATCACAGATACGCAGTATTTT
NA few TRBJ2-5 TRBV28 CASSLIARRLVTYLQEQYF TGTGCCAGCAGTTTAATAGCCCGACGATTGGTCACCTACCTTCAAGAGCAGTACTTC